The 11 T cell receptor beta chains presented below share a single source sample, sequenced in a study of cytomegalovirus exposure and HLA in healthy donors. 60 Vbeta and 13 Jbeta primers were used in PCR. The repertoire was sequenced with immunoSEQ multiplex PCR; TCRdb's copy has only in-frame clones and lacks some. The table records 160,000 or so clones, over 80% of them present only once. Sequencing used PBMCs. The receptors were sampled from a woman aged 18 to 35 in good health and CMV-seronegative.

Only a few counts were recorded for this clone. This sequence joins TRBV4-1 and TRBJ1-4; no clear D. CDR1 is MGHRA, CDR2 YSYEKL, per germline. The CDR3 covers 14 residues. V was cut by 6 bases and J by 4 bases, with 12 bases left in between. The CDR3 bases are TGCGCCAGCAGGACTTCCCATTTTAATGAAAAACTGTTTTTT. Translated: CASRTSHFNEKLFF.

The chain joins TRBV6-4 to TRBJ1-2; D unresolved. Per the germline V gene, CDR1 is MRHNA and CDR2 is SNTAGT. The CDR3 contains 13 residues. V lost 3 bases, J lost 6 bases, and 11 bases lay in between. CDR3 protein: CASSEREGDGYTF. CDR3 sequence (DNA): TGTGCCAGCAGTGAACGTGAGGGAGATGGCTACACCTTC.

This clone showed up just a few times. CDR3 sequence: CASSQESVSSYEQYF. CDR3 DNA: TGCGCCAGCAGCCAAGAGAGTGTAAGCTCCTACGAGCAGTACTTC. This chain connects TRBV4-1 to TRBJ2-7; D unclear. CDR3 size: 15 residues. CDR1 is MGHRA and CDR2 is YSYEKL in the germline V gene. Deletions cut 0 bases from V and 0 bases from J, with 9 bases between.

CDR3: CASSYDRRYGYTF. The DNA for the CDR3 is TGTGCCAGCAGTTACGACAGGCGCTATGGCTACACCTTC. The chain uses TRBV6-5 and TRBJ1-2; TRBD1 is a possible D gene (6 bases). The CDR3 runs 13 residues. The germline gives CDR1 MNHEY, CDR2 SVGAGI. V was clipped by 2 bases and J by 4 bases, with 8 bases between them.

The chain carries TRBV25-1 and TRBJ2-2; the D gene is possibly TRBD2 (5 bases). V was shortened by 9 bases and J by 4 bases, with 9 bases between the two germline ends. The germline V gene encodes CDR1 MGHDK and CDR2 SYGVNS. CDR3 length equals 12 residues. CDR3 sequence reads: CASTRGTGELFF. The CDR3 DNA sequence: TGTGCCAGTACACGGGGCACCGGGGAGCTGTTTTTT. The full variable domain, with the rest looked up from reference TRBV25-1 and TRBJ2-2, is EADIYQTPRYLVIGTGKKITLECSQTMGHDKMYWYQQDPGMELHLIHYSYGVNSTEKGDLSSESTVSRIRTEHFPLTLESARPSHTSQYLCASTRGTGELFFGEGSRLTVL.

The V and J genes are TRBV11-2 and TRBJ1-1; TRBD1 is a possible D gene (5 bases). Germline loops: CDR1 SGHAT, CDR2 FQNNGV. The CDR3 is 14 amino acids. The V end lost 5 bases, the J end lost 1 base, and 11 bases lay between the germline ends. DNA of the CDR3: TGTGCCAGCAGCCCCAGGGTTCGGAACACTGAAGCTTTCTTT. The encoded protein is CASSPRVRNTEAFF.

V and J are TRBV5-1 and TRBJ2-7; tentative D call: TRBD1 (5 bases). The CDR3 contains 13 residues. Germline V CDR1 and CDR2: SGHRS, YFSETQ. The V and J ends lost 2 bases and 3 bases respectively, with 9 bases between them. The CDR3 loop is CASSLGQNYEQYF. CDR3 coding DNA: TGCGCCAGCAGCTTAGGACAAAACTACGAGCAGTACTTC.

The chain employs TRBV27 and TRBJ2-7; TRBD2 might be the D (6 bases). Germline values: CDR1 MNHEY, CDR2 SMNVEV (reference sequence). The CDR3 contains 13 residues. V was shortened by 5 bases and J by 6 bases, with 14 bases between the two germline ends. The CDR3 region has the DNA TGTGCCAGCAGTACGACTAGTTGGTCCGAGCAGTACTTC. Amino acid sequence: CASSTTSWSEQYF.

Concerning this clone itself: Other DNA sequences in the same sample also yield this CDR3. The rearrangement uses TRBV7-9 and TRBJ2-5; D gene unclear. Germline CDR1 SEHNR, CDR2 FQNEAQ (reference sequence). V gave up 3 bases and J gave up 1 base, with 3 bases separating them. The CDR3 contains 12 residues. The CDR3 coding sequence is TGTGCCAGCAGCTTTAGCCAAGAGACCCAGTACTTC. Translated, it gives CASSFSQETQYF.

The chain recombines TRBV6-1 with TRBJ1-5, with D uncertain. CDR1 and CDR2 from the germline V gene are MNHNS and SASEGT. Between the trimmed V and J ends, which lost 8 bases and 5 bases, there was a span of 13 bases. There are 13 residues in the CDR3. The CDR3 sequence is CASALRAHQPQHF. Written as DNA, the CDR3 is TGTGCCAGCGCGTTGAGGGCGCATCAGCCCCAGCATTTT.

The chain combines TRBV29-1 with TRBJ1-2; D ambiguous. Trimming left V 5 bases short and J 3 bases short, with 10 bases between. In germline, CDR1 is SQVTM, CDR2 ANQGSEA. CDR3 length: 12 amino acids. This chain's CDR3 is CSVLGEDYGYTF. The CDR3 region has the DNA TGCAGCGTTCTCGGGGAGGACTATGGCTACACCTTC.